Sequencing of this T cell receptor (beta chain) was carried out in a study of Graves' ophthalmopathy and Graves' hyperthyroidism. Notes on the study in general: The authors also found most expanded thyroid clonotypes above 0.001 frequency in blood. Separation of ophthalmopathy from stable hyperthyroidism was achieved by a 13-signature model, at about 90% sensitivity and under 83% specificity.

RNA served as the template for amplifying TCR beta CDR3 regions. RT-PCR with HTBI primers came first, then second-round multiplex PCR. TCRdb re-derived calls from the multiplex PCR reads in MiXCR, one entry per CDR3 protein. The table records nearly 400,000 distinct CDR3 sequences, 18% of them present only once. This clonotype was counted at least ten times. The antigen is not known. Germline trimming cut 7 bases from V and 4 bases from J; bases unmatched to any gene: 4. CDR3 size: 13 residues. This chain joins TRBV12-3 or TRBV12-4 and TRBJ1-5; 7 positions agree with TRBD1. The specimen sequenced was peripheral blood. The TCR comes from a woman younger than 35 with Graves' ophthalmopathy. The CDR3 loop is CASTAQGNQPQHF. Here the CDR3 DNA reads TGTGCCAGCACCGCACAGGGGAATCAGCCCCAGCATTTT.